A selection of T cell receptor beta chains follows, all from one sample in a study of cytomegalovirus exposure and HLA in healthy donors. Clones were sequenced by immunoSEQ multiplex PCR, and TCRdb holds only the in-frame ones, with some missing. The sample gives tens of thousands of clones, roughly 83% of which show up once; roughly 4.5% is in the top ten. Input material: PBMCs. Receptors were obtained from a man aged 30 to 39 in good health and CMV-seronegative. Both conserved end residues are part of each CDR3. D genes are given only for firm matches. Clone size, where shown, is once, few, many, or a class for clones that have expanded.

d_call: TRBD1
clone_size: NA
v_call: TRBV7-2
j_call: TRBJ2-7
cdr3_aa: CASSSKGTGGEQYF
cdr3_nt: TGTGCCAGCAGCTCAAAGGGGACAGGGGGGGAGCAGTACTTC

d_call: NA
clone_size: medium-sized
v_call: TRBV5-5
j_call: TRBJ2-7
cdr3_aa: CASSFYGGNYEQYF
cdr3_nt: TGTGCCAGCAGCTTTTACGGGGGAAACTACGAGCAGTACTTC

d_call: TRBD1
clone_size: NA
v_call: TRBV5-1
j_call: TRBJ1-1
cdr3_aa: CASSVQGAMNTEAFF
cdr3_nt: TGCGCCAGCAGCGTCCAGGGGGCGATGAACACTGAAGCTTTCTTT

d_call: NA
clone_size: NA
v_call: TRBV30
j_call: TRBJ1-6
cdr3_aa: CAWGFDRPDSTRNSPLHF
cdr3_nt: TGTGCCTGGGGCTTCGATCGACCCGACTCGACCCGTAATTCACCCCTCCACTTT

d_call: TRBD1
clone_size: NA
v_call: TRBV11-2
j_call: TRBJ1-2
cdr3_aa: CASSFGQGRYGYTF
cdr3_nt: TGTGCCAGCAGCTTTGGACAGGGCCGCTATGGCTACACCTTC

d_call: NA
clone_size: NA
v_call: TRBV19
j_call: TRBJ2-7
cdr3_aa: CASSITGPSYEQYF
cdr3_nt: TGTGCCAGTAGTATAACAGGTCCCTCCTACGAGCAGTACTTC

d_call: TRBD2
clone_size: NA
v_call: TRBV6-5
j_call: TRBJ2-1
cdr3_aa: CASSPSGAGDYEQFF
cdr3_nt: TGTGCCAGCAGTCCCTCTGGGGCGGGGGACTATGAGCAGTTCTTC

d_call: TRBD1
clone_size: few
v_call: TRBV27
j_call: TRBJ1-4
cdr3_aa: CASRYNWDRGEKLFF
cdr3_nt: TGTGCCAGCAGATACAATTGGGACAGGGGGGAAAAACTGTTTTTT

d_call: TRBD1
clone_size: NA
v_call: TRBV6-6
j_call: TRBJ1-1
cdr3_aa: CASSPIWTGRNTEAFF
cdr3_nt: TGTGCCAGCAGCCCGATTTGGACAGGGAGGAACACTGAAGCTTTCTTT

d_call: NA
clone_size: NA
v_call: TRBV10-3
j_call: TRBJ2-7
cdr3_aa: CAISGGYYEQYF
cdr3_nt: TGTGCCATCAGTGGGGGCTACTACGAGCAGTACTTC

d_call: TRBD1
clone_size: once
v_call: TRBV11-2
j_call: TRBJ1-2
cdr3_aa: CASSLGGAGGRYGYTF
cdr3_nt: TGTGCCAGCAGCTTAGGAGGGGCAGGGGGCCGGTATGGCTACACCTTC

d_call: TRBD1
clone_size: NA
v_call: TRBV6-4
j_call: TRBJ1-1
cdr3_aa: CASSPLYQGAGMNTEAFF
cdr3_nt: TGTGCCAGCAGTCCCCTTTACCAGGGGGCGGGTATGAACACTGAAGCTTTCTTT

d_call: TRBD1
clone_size: once
v_call: TRBV7-7
j_call: TRBJ2-1
cdr3_aa: CASSPGTGANNEQFF
cdr3_nt: TGTGCCAGCAGCCCCGGGACAGGGGCGAACAATGAGCAGTTCTTC

d_call: NA
clone_size: NA
v_call: TRBV9
j_call: TRBJ1-6
cdr3_aa: CASSKGEGRGYNSPLHF
cdr3_nt: TGTGCCAGCAGCAAAGGGGAAGGCCGGGGGTATAATTCACCCCTCCACTTT

d_call: TRBD2
clone_size: NA
v_call: TRBV19
j_call: TRBJ2-2
cdr3_aa: CASSRPLRGGSVTGELFF
cdr3_nt: TGTGCCAGTAGTCGACCCTTGCGGGGGGGCTCGGTCACCGGGGAGCTGTTTTTT

d_call: TRBD1
clone_size: NA
v_call: TRBV5-1
j_call: TRBJ2-1
cdr3_aa: CASSLARGQGLNEQFF
cdr3_nt: TGCGCCAGCAGCTTGGCGAGGGGACAGGGCCTCAATGAGCAGTTCTTC

d_call: NA
clone_size: NA
v_call: TRBV7-6
j_call: TRBJ2-6
cdr3_aa: CASSSRRGFSGANVLTF
cdr3_nt: TGTGCCAGCAGCTCCCGGAGGGGCTTCTCCGGGGCCAACGTCCTGACTTTC

d_call: NA
clone_size: NA
v_call: TRBV2
j_call: TRBJ1-5
cdr3_aa: CASSPGVGQPQHF
cdr3_nt: TGTGCCAGCAGTCCAGGGGTGGGTCAGCCCCAGCATTTT

d_call: NA
clone_size: NA
v_call: TRBV6-4
j_call: TRBJ2-2
cdr3_aa: CASSDSRRGMAGELFF
cdr3_nt: TGTGCCAGCAGTGACTCCCGACGGGGGATGGCCGGGGAGCTGTTTTTT

d_call: TRBD2
clone_size: NA
v_call: TRBV30
j_call: TRBJ2-1
cdr3_aa: CAWSETLGLAAYSYNEQFF
cdr3_nt: TGTGCCTGGAGTGAAACCCTAGGACTAGCGGCTTATTCCTACAATGAGCAGTTCTTC

d_call: NA
clone_size: NA
v_call: TRBV7-2
j_call: TRBJ1-5
cdr3_aa: CASSLAGGQPQHF
cdr3_nt: TGTGCCAGCAGCTTAGCGGGGGGTCAGCCCCAGCATTTT

d_call: NA
clone_size: NA
v_call: TRBV6-1
j_call: TRBJ2-5
cdr3_aa: CASSGQIQETQYF
cdr3_nt: TGTGCCAGCAGCGGACAGATCCAAGAGACCCAGTACTTC

d_call: TRBD2
clone_size: NA
v_call: TRBV7-2
j_call: TRBJ2-5
cdr3_aa: CASSLSWGGQETQYF
cdr3_nt: TGTGCCAGCAGCTTATCGTGGGGGGGCCAAGAGACCCAGTACTTC

d_call: TRBD1
clone_size: once
v_call: TRBV11-2
j_call: TRBJ1-4
cdr3_aa: CASSQGAANEKLFF
cdr3_nt: TGTGCCAGCAGCCAGGGGGCAGCTAATGAAAAACTGTTTTTT

d_call: TRBD2
clone_size: NA
v_call: TRBV7-3
j_call: TRBJ2-2
cdr3_aa: CASSSSGSSELFF
cdr3_nt: TGTGCCAGCAGCAGTAGCGGGAGCAGTGAGCTGTTTTTT

d_call: TRBD1
clone_size: NA
v_call: TRBV2
j_call: TRBJ1-2
cdr3_aa: CASRDRGNYGYTF
cdr3_nt: TGTGCCAGCAGGGACAGGGGGAACTATGGCTACACCTTC

d_call: TRBD1
clone_size: NA
v_call: TRBV30
j_call: TRBJ1-1
cdr3_aa: CAWNPGGTEAFF
cdr3_nt: TGTGCCTGGAACCCAGGGGGCACTGAAGCTTTCTTT

d_call: NA
clone_size: NA
v_call: TRBV4-1
j_call: TRBJ2-7
cdr3_aa: CASSREHSLVYEQYF
cdr3_nt: TGCGCCAGCAGCCGCGAGCATTCTCTGGTCTACGAGCAGTACTTC

d_call: TRBD2
clone_size: once
v_call: TRBV12-5
j_call: TRBJ2-2
cdr3_aa: CASGLPRGGLTGELFF
cdr3_nt: TGTGCTAGTGGTTTGCCACGGGGGGGCCTCACCGGGGAGCTGTTTTTT

d_call: NA
clone_size: NA
v_call: TRBV5-1
j_call: TRBJ1-1
cdr3_aa: CASTDSNTEAFF
cdr3_nt: TGCGCCAGCACCGACAGTAACACTGAAGCTTTCTTT

d_call: NA
clone_size: NA
v_call: TRBV5-8
j_call: TRBJ2-2
cdr3_aa: CASSWAGGAGELFF
cdr3_nt: TGTGCCAGCAGCTGGGCAGGAGGCGCCGGGGAGCTGTTTTTT